Listed below are T cell receptor beta chains from one sample, sequenced in a study of post-analysis software for immune sequencing data. TCRdb redid the calling of the PCR reads with MiXCR, one entry per CDR3 protein. The sample shows 450,000 to 700,000 distinct CDR3 sequences, around 47% of them seen only once. Sequencing used blood. These receptor sequences come from a girl under 18 with multiple sclerosis. Each CDR3 is given with its conserved first and last residue. Each record gives: D gene, clone size, V gene, CDR3 length, J gene, CDR3 protein, CDR3 DNA. The D gene is left open where the match is weak. Not all rows give a size; the values are once, few, many and, for expanded clones, a class.

.	.	TRBV11-2	14	TRBJ2-7	CASSLSLKGNEQYF	TGTGCCAGCAGCCTCTCGCTTAAGGGGAACGAGCAGTACTTC
.	.	TRBV5-1	15	TRBJ1-1	CASSLTGYVDTEAFF	TGCGCCAGCAGCTTAACAGGGTATGTGGACACTGAAGCTTTCTTT
TRBD1	few	TRBV6-6	13	TRBJ1-2	CASSYDREYGYTF	TGTGCCAGCAGTTACGACAGGGAATATGGCTACACCTTC
.	.	TRBV7-2	13	TRBJ1-1	CASTLWGGNEAFF	TGTGCCAGCACGCTCTGGGGGGGGAATGAAGCTTTCTTT
TRBD2	.	TRBV25-1	15	TRBJ2-5	CASSEQREVEETQYF	TGTGCCAGCAGTGAACAGCGGGAGGTGGAAGAGACCCAGTACTTC
.	few	TRBV27	13	TRBJ2-7	CATLDGNSYEQYF	TGTGCCACCCTGGACGGTAACTCCTACGAGCAGTACTTC
.	.	TRBV6-1	14	TRBJ1-6	CASLGGPYDSPLHF	TGTGCCAGCCTCGGGGGGCCCTATGATTCACCCCTCCACTTT
.	few	TRBV3-1	13	TRBJ1-2	CASSPGVRNGYTF	TGTGCCAGCAGCCCGGGGGTGAGGAATGGCTACACCTTC
.	few	TRBV12-3/TRBV12-4	12	TRBJ2-5	CASRPGAETQYF	TGTGCCAGCAGGCCCGGGGCTGAGACCCAGTACTTC
.	.	TRBV6-5	15	TRBJ2-3	CASRTGTPRGDTQYF	TGTGCCAGCAGAACCGGGACACCCCGAGGGGATACGCAGTATTTT
.	.	TRBV7-9	15	TRBJ1-4	CASSSVGVTNEKLFF	TGTGCCAGCAGCTCGGTAGGGGTAACTAATGAAAAACTGTTTTTT
.	few	TRBV12-3/TRBV12-4	12	TRBJ2-7	CASSRGADEQYF	TGTGCCAGCAGTCGCGGGGCCGACGAGCAGTACTTC
.	.	TRBV6-6	15	TRBJ2-7	CASSPTGTPTYEQYF	TGTGCCAGCAGTCCCACCGGGACACCTACCTACGAGCAGTACTTC
TRBD2	.	TRBV20-1	14	TRBJ2-7	CSAGRSGVSYEQYF	TGCAGTGCAGGAAGAAGCGGGGTGTCCTACGAGCAGTACTTC
.	few	TRBV5-1	14	TRBJ2-5	CASKEGPHVLEQYF	TGCGCCAGCAAAGAAGGGCCCCATGTTTTGGAGCAGTACTTC
TRBD2	.	TRBV12-3/TRBV12-4	14	TRBJ2-7	CASSFGGSLDEQYF	TGTGCCAGCAGTTTTGGCGGGAGTTTGGATGAGCAGTACTTC
TRBD2	.	TRBV20-1	16	TRBJ2-5	CSARDVRTSGQETQYF	TGCAGTGCTAGAGATGTCAGGACTAGCGGTCAAGAGACCCAGTACTTC